These 25 T cell receptor beta chains came from one sample sequenced in a study of shared clonotypes between healthy human individuals. Profiling relied on immunoSEQ multiplex PCR, and the TCRdb table lists in-frame clones only, not all of them. The sample yields under 1,100,000 clones, around 82% seen once. Sequences were obtained from memory CD4+ T cells from PBMCs. Subset reported: CD45RA-negative fraction. These receptors all stem from a man younger than 35 in good health. Some clones in this sample may be carry-over from other donors' samples.

The CDR3 loop is CASSEPIDRGQLGNEQFF. For the CDR3, the DNA is TGTGCCAGCAGTGAACCGATCGACAGGGGGCAGTTGGGCAATGAGCAGTTCTTC. The genes are TRBV2 and TRBJ2-1; 10 bases agree with TRBD1. Looked up from germline, CDR1 is SNHLY and CDR2 is FYNNEI. V was pared by 2 bases and J by 6 bases, with 13 bases of the junction left unmatched. The CDR3 consists of 18 residues.

The chain has TRBV5-1 and TRBJ2-2; 8 nucleotides agree with TRBD1. The CDR3 length is 13 residues. Germline CDR1 is SGHRS and CDR2 is YFSETQ. V gave up 5 bases and J gave up 9 bases; unmatched junction bases: 6. CDR3 sequence (DNA): TGCGCCAGCAGTCAAGACAGGGGCAGGGAGCTGTTTTTT. Translating gives CASSQDRGRELFF.

This chain connects TRBV18 to TRBJ1-3; D is possibly TRBD1 (6 bases). The CDR3 is 17 residues long. The ends were cut back, 3 bases at V and 0 bases at J, with 15 bases in the middle. Germline-derived CDR1 and CDR2 are KGHSH and LQKENI. The CDR3 nucleotides read TGTGCCAGCTCACCGGGACAAGCTTTATACTCTGGAAACACCATATATTTT. Its translation is CASSPGQALYSGNTIYF.

The chain recombines TRBV7-9 with TRBJ1-2, with 7 nucleotides matching TRBD1. V lost 5 bases and J lost 2; bases outside the gene matches: 5. CDR1 and CDR2 (germline): SEHNR, FQNEAQ (reference sequence). This CDR3 region has 14 residues. CDR3 residues: CASSRGGQNYGYTF. DNA for the CDR3: TGTGCCAGCAGCCGAGGGGGACAGAACTATGGCTACACCTTC. The full variable domain, in which reference TRBV7-9 and TRBJ1-2 provide the parts outside the CDR3, is DTGVSQNPRHKITKRGQNVTFRCDPISEHNRLYWYRQTLGQGPEFLTYFQNEAQLEKSRLLSDRFSAERPKGSFSTLEIQRTEQGDSAMYLCASSRGGQNYGYTFGSGTRLTVV.

With respect to this clone: Other DNA sequences of this sample code for an identical CDR3. The CDR3 DNA reads as TGTGCCAGCTCACCGAACAGGGTTCAAGAGACCCAGTACTTC. Translating it yields CASSPNRVQETQYF. The V call is TRBV18, the J call TRBJ2-5; weak D call: TRBD1 (6 bases). The germline V gene encodes CDR1 KGHSH and CDR2 LQKENI. This CDR3 contains 14 residues. V lost 3 bases and J lost 2, with 10 bases in between.

This clone occurred once. The chain joins TRBV28 to TRBJ2-7; perhaps TRBD2 as D (6 bases). This CDR3 is 14 amino acids long. CDR1 is MDHEN and CDR2 is SYDVKM in the germline V gene. V was shortened by 6 bases and J by 1 base, with 13 bases between the two germline ends. The CDR3 DNA is TGTGCCAGCAGCCCCCCGGGACTTTCCTACGAGCAGTACTTC. Protein sequence: CASSPPGLSYEQYF.

The rearrangement links TRBV28 to TRBJ1-5; 9 positions match TRBD1. The germline gives CDR1 MDHEN, CDR2 SYDVKM. V trimming: 10 bases; J trimming: 6 bases; junction bases outside the gene matches: 4. The CDR3 is 12 residues long. This CDR3 is CANQDRGQPQHF. The CDR3 DNA follows: TGTGCCAACCAGGACAGGGGTCAGCCCCAGCATTTT.

Of note for this clone: This probably arose from a read error, given a far larger clone one base away. Different DNA sequences within this sample yield the same CDR3. The chain is built from TRBV4-1 and TRBJ2-1; 8 bases match TRBD2. Germline V CDR1 and CDR2: MGHRA, YSYEKL. This CDR3 is 16 amino acids long. This CDR3 is CASSREGLAAYNEQFF. The CDR3 nucleotides read TGCGCTAGCAGCCGGGAGGGTCTAGCGGCCTACAATGAGCAGTTCTTC.

This chain joins TRBV7-9 and TRBJ2-7; D is ambiguous. Trimming cost V 5 bases and J 2 bases, with 10 bases left between them. This CDR3 contains 13 residues. Germline loops: CDR1 SEHNR, CDR2 FQNEAQ (reference sequence). CDR3 in DNA: TGTGCCAGCAGCCCCCCCCGGACCTACGAGCAGTACTTC. Its translation: CASSPPRTYEQYF. The full variable domain, in which reference TRBV7-9 and TRBJ2-7 provide the parts outside the CDR3, is DTGVSQNPRHKITKRGQNVTFRCDPISEHNRLYWYRQTLGQGPEFLTYFQNEAQLEKSRLLSDRFSAERPKGSFSTLEIQRTEQGDSAMYLCASSPPRTYEQYFGPGTRLTVT.

V usage is TRBV5-6 and J usage is TRBJ2-7; D may be TRBD2 (5 bases). The ends were cut back, 5 bases at V and 0 bases at J, with 9 bases in the middle. The CDR3 totals 13 residues. Germline V CDR1 and CDR2: SGHDT, YYEEEE. The CDR3 DNA sequence: TGTGCCAGCAGGGACTGGAGCTCCTACGAGCAGTACTTC. This translates into CASRDWSSYEQYF. Together with reference TRBV5-6 and TRBJ2-7, the CDR3 gives the full variable domain: DAGVTQSPTHLIKTRGQQVTLRCSPKSGHDTVSWYQQALGQGPQFIFQYYEEEERQRGNFPDRFSGHQFPNYSSELNVNALLLGDSALYLCASRDWSSYEQYFGPGTRLTVT.

This clone has only a few counts. The chain combines TRBV10-1 with TRBJ1-4, with no clear D. Germline V gene data show CDR1 as WNHNN and CDR2 as SYGVQD (reference sequence). This CDR3 spans 13 amino acids. Trimming shortened V by 2 bases and J by 4 bases, and 5 bases separated the two germline ends. Written as DNA, the CDR3 is TGCGCCAGCAGTGAGGGGGTTAATGAAAAACTGTTTTTT. Amino acids: CASSEGVNEKLFF.

The count of this clone is one. The chain couples TRBV5-1 to TRBJ1-1; no clear D. The CDR3 has 15 amino acids. V was trimmed by 3 bases and J by 4 bases, leaving 16 bases between them. In germline, CDR1 is SGHRS, CDR2 YFSETQ. Here the CDR3 reads CASSWAGRTGTEAFF. CDR3 coding DNA: TGCGCCAGCAGCTGGGCGGGGAGAACGGGCACTGAAGCTTTCTTT.

This clone appeared a few times. The chain recombines TRBV19 with TRBJ1-1; D may be TRBD1 (5 bases). Germline CDR1 LNHDA, CDR2 SQIVND (reference sequence). V lost 8 bases to trimming and J lost 0 bases, with 13 bases between them. The CDR3 extends over 14 amino acids. The CDR3 DNA is TGTGCCAGTCTTAGTCCAGGGATGAACACTGAAGCTTTCTTT. Translation gives CASLSPGMNTEAFF.

Concerning this clone: This same CDR3 is encoded by further DNA sequences in the sample. The genes are TRBV15 and TRBJ1-2; no clear D gene. Germline assignment: CDR1 LNHNV and CDR2 YYDKDF (reference sequence). This CDR3 has 13 amino acids. The V and J ends lost 3 bases and 1 base respectively, with 6 bases between them. This CDR3 reads CATSRGHNYGYTF. The DNA of the CDR3 is TGTGCCACCAGCAGGGGCCATAACTATGGCTACACCTTC.

V gene TRBV25-1 combines with J gene TRBJ1-2; D possibly corresponds to TRBD1 (6 bases). Germline V gene data show CDR1 as MGHDK and CDR2 as SYGVNS. V lost 3 bases and J 4 bases, leaving 21 bases between the germline ends. The CDR3 sequence is 17 residues long. The CDR3 is CASSEVHREGFFYGYTF. The CDR3 nucleotides read TGTGCCAGCAGTGAGGTCCACAGGGAAGGTTTCTTCTATGGCTACACCTTC.

V gene TRBV29-1 combines with J gene TRBJ2-1; TRBD2 matches at 8 bases. Trimming at V came to 1 base and at J to 6 bases, leaving 14 bases not matched to a gene. This CDR3 has 17 residues. CDR1 is SQVTM, CDR2 ANQGSEA, per germline. The CDR3 sequence: CSVEGRGGTGAFNEQFF. The CDR3 DNA is TGCAGCGTTGAAGGTCGGGGGGGGACGGGAGCCTTCAATGAGCAGTTCTTC.

This clone was seen only a few times. The V and J genes are TRBV6-5 and TRBJ1-5; D remains unclear. Germline values: CDR1 MNHEY, CDR2 SVGAGI. The V gene lost 8 bases and the J gene lost 0 bases, with 8 bases spanning the gap. This CDR3 has 13 residues. The CDR3 spells CASGGDSNQPQHF. The CDR3, as DNA: TGTGCCAGCGGCGGGGATAGCAATCAGCCCCAGCATTTT.

V and J are TRBV29-1 and TRBJ1-2; 7 bases line up with TRBD1. Germline assignment: CDR1 SQVTM and CDR2 ANQGSEA. This CDR3 has 13 amino acids. The J segment lost 4 bases and the V segment lost 7 bases, leaving 9 bases of the junction unmatched. The CDR3 nucleotides read TGCAGCGCAATTATAGGGGGCGGCTATGGCTACACCTTC. Translated, it gives CSAIIGGGYGYTF.

CDR3 protein: CASSPLVVSGTFTEAFF. The CDR3 DNA is TGTGCCAGCTCACCATTAGTCGTTAGCGGGACATTCACTGAAGCTTTCTTT. V gene TRBV18 combines with J gene TRBJ1-1, with TRBD1 as a possible D gene (6 bases). CDR1 and CDR2 (germline): KGHSH, LQKENI. This CDR3 is 17 amino acids long. V was clipped by 2 bases and J by 4 bases, with 20 bases between them.

This sequence joins TRBV6-1 and TRBJ2-7; unclear D gene. The germline gives CDR1 MNHNS, CDR2 SASEGT. This CDR3 is built from 12 residues. V dropped 7 bases and J dropped 2 bases, with 9 bases sitting between them. The chain's CDR3 is CASKFRTYEQYF. The CDR3 DNA reads TGTGCCAGCAAATTCCGAACCTACGAGCAGTACTTC.

Here the CDR3 DNA reads TGTGCCAGCAGCTTAACGCCGGGGACAGGCGTGAATGAGCAGTTCTTC. It codes for CASSLTPGTGVNEQFF. The chain employs TRBV7-3 and TRBJ2-1, with 8 positions matching TRBD1. Germline values: CDR1 SGHTA, CDR2 FQGTGA. The trim removed 0 bases at V and 7 bases at J, leaving 8 bases unmatched. The CDR3 is made up of 16 amino acids.

This clone was observed a few times. The chain employs TRBV30 and TRBJ1-6; D remains unclear. V was cut by 3 bases and J by 5 bases, with 14 bases left in between. Germline CDR1 and CDR2: GTSNPN and SVGIG (reference sequence). There are 15 residues in the CDR3. The CDR3 spells CAWSKLRGDNSPLHF. Written as DNA, the CDR3 is TGTGCCTGGAGCAAGCTCCGGGGAGATAATTCACCCCTCCACTTT.

The genes are TRBV6-1 and TRBJ2-1; possible D gene TRBD2, 6 bases. Germline V gene data show CDR1 as MNHNS and CDR2 as SASEGT. This CDR3 has 14 residues. The V end lost 6 bases, the J end lost 1 base, and 10 bases lay between the germline ends. The CDR3 here is CASSSRGSYNEQFF. In nucleotides, the CDR3 is TGTGCCAGCAGCTCCCGGGGGTCCTACAATGAGCAGTTCTTC.

The rearrangement joins TRBV4-3 to TRBJ2-3, with TRBD1 as a possible D gene (6 bases). The CDR3 extends over 18 amino acids. Germline V gene lookup returns CDR1 LGHNA and CDR2 YSLEER. Trimming removed 1 base at V and 0 bases at J, with 17 bases between. For the CDR3, the DNA is TGCGCCAGCAGCCAAGGCGCCAACAGGGATGGGAGCACAGATACGCAGTATTTT. This translates into CASSQGANRDGSTDTQYF.

CDR3 region: CASGPGLASGSGSEQFF. The CDR3 DNA is TGTGCTAGTGGCCCCGGCTTGGCTAGCGGGAGCGGTTCTGAGCAGTTCTTC. The V call is TRBV12-5, the J call TRBJ2-1; 10 positions match TRBD2. The CDR3 runs 17 residues. Germline V lookup: CDR1 LGHNT, CDR2 FRNRAP. V dropped 6 bases and J dropped 9; count of bases not matched to a gene: 17.